This record covers a single TCR beta chain. The antigen is unknown. Primers included in the PCR were 60 Vbeta and 13 Jbeta primers. Using immunoSEQ multiplex PCR, the repertoire was profiled, and TCRdb retains in-frame clones only, with some absent. The table includes approximately 300,000 clones, approximately 80% detected once. These data come from a study of cytomegalovirus exposure and HLA in healthy donors. The CDR3 totals 13 residues. CDR1 and CDR2 from the germline V gene are SNHLY and FYNNEI. Trimming stripped 6 bases from V and 6 bases from J, with 15 bases between. Study findings and constraints: Altogether, 160 or so TCR beta chains were recorded as cytomegalovirus-associated.

Sequenced sample: PBMCs. The J gene is TRBJ2-7, the V gene TRBV2; D is possibly TRBD2 (6 bases). The sequence derives from a girl aged 2 to 9 in good health and CMV-seronegative. The CDR3 DNA reads TGTGCCAGCAGGTCAGGACTACCTTCCGAGCAGTACTTC. It specifies CASRSGLPSEQYF.